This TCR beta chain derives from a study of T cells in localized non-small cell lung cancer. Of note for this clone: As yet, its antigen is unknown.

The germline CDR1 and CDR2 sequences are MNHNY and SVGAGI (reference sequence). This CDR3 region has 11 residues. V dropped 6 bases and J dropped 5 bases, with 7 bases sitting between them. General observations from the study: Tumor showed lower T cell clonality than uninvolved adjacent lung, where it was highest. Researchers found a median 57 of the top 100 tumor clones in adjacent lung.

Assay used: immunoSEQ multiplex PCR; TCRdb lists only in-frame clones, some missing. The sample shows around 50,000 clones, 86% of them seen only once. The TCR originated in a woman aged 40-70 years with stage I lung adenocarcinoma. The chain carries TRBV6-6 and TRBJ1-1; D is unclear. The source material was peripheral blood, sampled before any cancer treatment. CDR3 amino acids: CASRTSTEAFF. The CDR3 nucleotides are TGTGCCAGCAGAACCTCAACTGAAGCTTTCTTT.